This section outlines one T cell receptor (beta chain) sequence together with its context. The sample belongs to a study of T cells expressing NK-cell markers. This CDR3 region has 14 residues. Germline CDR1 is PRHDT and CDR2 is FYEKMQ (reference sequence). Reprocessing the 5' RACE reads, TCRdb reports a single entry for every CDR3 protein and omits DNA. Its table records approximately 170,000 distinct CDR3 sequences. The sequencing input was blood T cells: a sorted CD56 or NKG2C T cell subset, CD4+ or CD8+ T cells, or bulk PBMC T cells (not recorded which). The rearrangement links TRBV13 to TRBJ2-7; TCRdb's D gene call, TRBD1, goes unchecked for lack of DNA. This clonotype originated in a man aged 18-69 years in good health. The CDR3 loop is CASSSATGVYEQYF.